Each of the 4 T cell receptor beta chains below was sequenced from the same sample in a study of identical twins. TCRdb reprocessed the 5' RACE reads with MiXCR, giving one entry per CDR3 protein. The sample contains 150,000 or so distinct CDR3 sequences, around 3.6% of which appear only once. The specimen sequenced was memory T cells sorted from blood. Every receptor here comes from a man aged 18 to 29 in good health.

This clonotype came up many times. The chain links TRBV5-8 to TRBJ2-4, with a weak D call TRBD2 (5 bases). V gave up 2 bases and J gave up 0 bases, with 15 bases separating them. The CDR3 consists of 17 residues. CDR1 is SGHTS, CDR2 YDEGEE, per germline. CDR3: CASSFVLMGAAKNIQYF. The CDR3 region has the DNA TGTGCCAGCAGCTTTGTTTTAATGGGAGCAGCCAAAAACATTCAGTACTTC.

This clonotype was seen ten or more times. The chain joins TRBV4-2 to TRBJ1-1; weak D call: TRBD1 (5 bases). The germline V gene encodes CDR1 LGHNA and CDR2 YNFKEQ. CDR3 size: 16 residues. Trimming removed 3 bases from V and 3 bases from J, with 17 bases in between. The CDR3 loop reads CASSQLSGRFDTEAFF. For the CDR3, the DNA is TGTGCCAGCAGCCAGCTCTCAGGGAGGTTCGACACTGAAGCTTTCTTT.

Many counts were recorded for this clonotype. The chain is built from TRBV20-1 and TRBJ1-1, with 9 bases matching TRBD1. V gave up 0 bases and J gave up 0 bases; unmatched junction bases: 5. The length of the CDR3 is 16 residues. Germline loops: CDR1 DFQATT, CDR2 SNEGSKA (reference sequence). The CDR3 region is CSARDGRTGVNTEAFF. CDR3 in DNA: TGCAGTGCTAGAGACGGCCGGACAGGGGTGAACACTGAAGCTTTCTTT.

The chain has TRBV15 and TRBJ1-5; D may be TRBD1 (6 bases). Trimming left V 4 bases short and J 1 base short, with 14 bases between. The CDR3 is 16 residues long. CDR1 is LNHNV, CDR2 YYDKDF, per germline (reference sequence). DNA for the CDR3: TGTGCCACCAGCAAAGGGAGGAGGGGGAGCAATCAGCCCCAGCATTTT. Amino acids: CATSKGRRGSNQPQHF.